This T cell receptor (beta chain) was found in a study of control samples from healthy donors and cancer patients. CDR3 length: 16 residues. V shed 4 bases, J shed 5 bases, and the junction held 7 bases outside the gene matches. Germline values: CDR1 MGHRA, CDR2 YSYEKL. Using immunoSEQ multiplex PCR, the repertoire was profiled, and TCRdb retains in-frame clones only, with some absent. The repertoire holds 190,000 or so clones, over 85% seen once, with 1.4% to 1.5% in the top ten. V gene TRBV4-1 combines with J gene TRBJ1-4, with 10 bases aligning to TRBD1. The receptor comes from a man in his late teens or twenties in good health. Sequencing used blood. The CDR3 loop reads CASSRGTGVLNEKLFF. In DNA, the CDR3 is TGCGCCAGCAGCCGGGGGACAGGGGTTCTAAATGAAAAACTGTTTTTT.